This entry lists 25 T cell receptor beta chains sequenced from one sample in a study of T-cell memory formation after mild COVID-19. TCRdb re-called the 5' RACE reads through MiXCR, storing one row per CDR3 protein. The sample holds about 160,000 distinct CDR3 sequences, 30% to 35% seen once. Sequenced input: PBMCs or a T cell subset sorted from them (not recorded which). Every receptor here comes from an adult woman who had mild COVID-19 (a few samples of this study predate the infection). Cell type and time point are not known.

V gene TRBV30 combines with J gene TRBJ1-5, with 7 bases lining up with TRBD1. Trimming cost V 0 bases and J 5 bases; bases outside gene matches: 1. In germline, CDR1 is GTSNPN, CDR2 SVGIG (reference sequence). The CDR3 extends over 13 amino acids. Written as DNA, the CDR3 is TGTGCCTGGAGTGTAACAGGGGATCAGCCCCAGCATTTT. Translated, it gives CAWSVTGDQPQHF.

The chain recombines TRBV4-3 with TRBJ2-7, with D possibly matching TRBD2 (5 bases). With 2 bases removed from V and 3 bases from J, the gap between germline ends came to 14 bases. This CDR3 spans 15 amino acids. From germline, CDR1 is LGHNA and CDR2 YSLEER. The CDR3 coding sequence is TGCGCCAGCAGCCAATCGGCTAGCAGTGTCTACGAGCAGTACTTC. Protein sequence: CASSQSASSVYEQYF.

This clonotype was seen only a few times. The V call is TRBV5-4, the J call TRBJ2-5; 8 bases agree with TRBD2. The CDR3 extends over 15 amino acids. Unmatched junction bases numbered 5, after V lost 3 bases and J lost 1 base. Germline CDR1 is SGHNT and CDR2 is YYREEE (reference sequence). The CDR3 spells CASSSAAGGQETQYF. The CDR3 region has the DNA TGTGCCAGCAGCTCGGCCGCGGGGGGCCAAGAGACCCAGTACTTC.

The chain employs TRBV9 and TRBJ2-7; D may match TRBD1 or TRBD2 (6 bases each). Trimming left V 4 bases short and J 3 bases short, with 17 bases between. In germline, CDR1 is SGDLS, CDR2 YYNGEE. The CDR3 length is 15 residues. The chain's CDR3 is CASSQGGEGGYEQYF. The CDR3 coding sequence is TGTGCCAGCAGCCAAGGGGGTGAGGGGGGCTACGAGCAGTACTTC.

This chain uses TRBV15 with TRBJ2-3; D is undetermined. This CDR3 contains 16 residues. The V gene's germline CDR1 is LNHNV and CDR2 YYDKDF (reference sequence). Trimming left V 5 bases short and J 2 bases short, with 17 bases between. CDR3 in DNA: TGTGCCACCAGCGGGTATGCTCTTCCTAACACAGATACGCAGTATTTT. Its protein is CATSGYALPNTDTQYF.

The rearrangement links TRBV3-1 to TRBJ2-7; D gene uncertain. Germline CDR1 reads LGHDT; CDR2 reads YNNKEL (reference sequence). This CDR3 region has 13 residues. Trimming shortened V by 1 base and J by 3 bases, and 7 bases separated the two germline ends. The CDR3, as DNA: TGTGCCAGCAGCCAAGGCTACAACTACGAGCAGTACTTC. It specifies CASSQGYNYEQYF.

This clonotype was picked up a small number of times. The CDR3: CASSLRPAAGGQETQYF. The CDR3 DNA is TGTGCCAGCAGCTTAAGGCCGGCGGCAGGCGGACAAGAGACCCAGTACTTC. This chain connects TRBV11-3 to TRBJ2-5; D is unclear. There are 17 residues in the CDR3. The V gene's germline CDR1 is SGHNT and CDR2 YENEEA. Trimming left V 2 bases short and J 2 bases short, with 18 bases between. The full variable domain, completed using reference TRBV11-3 and TRBJ2-5, is EAGVVQSPRYKIIEKKQPVAFWCNPISGHNTLYWYLQNLGQGPELLIRYENEEAVDDSQLPKDRFSAERLKGVDSTLKIQPAELGDSAVYLCASSLRPAAGGQETQYFGPGTRLLVL.

The V gene is TRBV20-1, the J gene TRBJ1-1; 11 nucleotides align to TRBD1. V was clipped by 2 bases and J by 4 bases; unmatched bases: 9. CDR1 and CDR2 (germline): DFQATT, SNEGSKA (reference sequence). The CDR3 is made up of 16 amino acids. In DNA, the CDR3 is TGCAGTGCTAGATCCCAGGCCGGGACAGGGGGCACTGAAGCTTTCTTT. Translated, it gives CSARSQAGTGGTEAFF.

V and J are TRBV3-1 and TRBJ1-1; a weak D match, TRBD1 (5 bases). Per germline, CDR1 LGHDT and CDR2 YNNKEL (reference sequence). Trimming shortened V by 1 base and J by 4 bases, and 10 bases separated the two germline ends. CDR3 length: 14 amino acids. The CDR3 coding sequence is TGTGCCAGCAGCCAAGCCGGGACCGGCACTGAAGCTTTCTTT. This sequence encodes CASSQAGTGTEAFF. Drawing the rest from reference TRBV3-1 and TRBJ1-1, the complete variable domain is DTAVSQTPKYLVTQMGNDKSIKCEQNLGHDTMYWYKQDSKKFLKIMFSYNNKELIINETVPNRFSPKSPDKAHLNLHINSLELGDSAVYFCASSQAGTGTEAFFGQGTRLTVV.

The gene calls are TRBV18 and TRBJ1-2; 8 bases map to TRBD1. The CDR3 has 15 amino acids. Trimming took 6 bases from V and 3 from J; bases not matched to a gene: 9. Per germline, CDR1 KGHSH and CDR2 LQKENI. As DNA, the CDR3 is TGTGCCAGCTCCCACGCGCAGGGGGCCCACTATGGCTACACCTTC. Its protein is CASSHAQGAHYGYTF.

The chain joins TRBV20-1 to TRBJ2-7; a weak D match, TRBD2 (6 bases). Trimming left V 6 bases short and J 3 bases short, with 21 bases between. The CDR3 runs to 15 residues. The germline V gene has CDR1 DFQATT and CDR2 SNEGSKA (reference sequence). CDR3: CSARLGGGTFYEQYF. The CDR3 nucleotides are TGCAGTGCCCGGCTGGGGGGAGGCACTTTCTACGAGCAGTACTTC.

The chain combines TRBV5-1 with TRBJ2-1; TRBD2 matches 9 bases. The trim removed 6 bases at V and 4 bases at J, leaving 5 bases unmatched. There are 14 residues in the CDR3. The germline gives CDR1 SGHRS, CDR2 YFSETQ. The CDR3 is CASNVAGGYNEQFF. CDR3 nucleotides: TGCGCCAGCAATGTGGCGGGGGGGTACAATGAGCAGTTCTTC. The entire variable domain, with the rest obtained from reference TRBV5-1 and TRBJ2-1, is as follows: KAGVTQTPRYLIKTRGQQVTLSCSPISGHRSVSWYQQTPGQGLQFLFEYFSETQRNKGNFPGRFSGRQFSNSRSEMNVSTLELGDSALYLCASNVAGGYNEQFFGPGTRLTVL.

V gene TRBV7-2 combines with J gene TRBJ2-5; 10 positions match TRBD2. Looked up from germline, CDR1 is SGHTA and CDR2 is FQGNSA. The CDR3 extends over 14 amino acids. Unmatched junction bases numbered 6, after V lost 4 bases and J lost 7 bases. The CDR3 loop is CASSSLAGAGTQYF. Here the CDR3 DNA reads TGTGCCAGCAGCTCCCTAGCGGGGGCCGGGACCCAGTACTTC.

V and J are TRBV5-1 and TRBJ2-5; D is unclear. CDR1 is SGHRS and CDR2 is YFSETQ in the germline V gene. The V and J ends lost 4 bases and 4 bases respectively, with 11 bases between them. The CDR3 consists of 13 residues. The CDR3 nucleotides are TGCGCCAGCAGCCCGGTGGGTGCAGAGACCCAGTACTTC. It encodes CASSPVGAETQYF. Full variable domain (outside the CDR3, taken from reference TRBV5-1 and TRBJ2-5): KAGVTQTPRYLIKTRGQQVTLSCSPISGHRSVSWYQQTPGQGLQFLFEYFSETQRNKGNFPGRFSGRQFSNSRSEMNVSTLELGDSALYLCASSPVGAETQYFGPGTRLLVL.

This sequence joins TRBV7-8 and TRBJ2-1; TRBD2 matches at 15 bases. Unmatched junction bases numbered 5, after V lost 5 bases and J lost 9 bases. The CDR3 runs 15 residues. Germline CDR1 is SGHVS and CDR2 is FQNEAQ. CDR3 loop: CASSPGLAGGGEQFF. CDR3 DNA sequence: TGTGCCAGCAGCCCGGGACTAGCGGGAGGTGGTGAGCAGTTCTTC.

This clonotype occurred a few times. The genes are TRBV5-1 and TRBJ2-3, with TRBD1 matching over 10 bases. The CDR3 is 15 amino acids. CDR1 SGHRS and CDR2 YFSETQ come from the germline V gene. V was pared by 3 bases and J by 3 bases, with 4 bases of the junction left unmatched. CDR3 nucleotide sequence: TGCGCCAGCAGCTGGGGGACAGGGGAGACAGATACGCAGTATTTT. Protein product: CASSWGTGETDTQYF.

The chain is built from TRBV3-1 and TRBJ2-1, with D perhaps TRBD2 (7 bases). The CDR3 has 16 amino acids. The V end lost 4 bases, the J end lost 3 bases, and 16 bases lay between the germline ends. CDR1 and CDR2 from the germline V gene are LGHDT and YNNKEL (reference sequence). The CDR3 nucleotides read TGTGCCAGCAGCCCCACCTCGGGGGGCGTCTACAATGAGCAGTTCTTC. This encodes CASSPTSGGVYNEQFF.

V is TRBV18 and J is TRBJ2-2, with a weak D call TRBD1 (6 bases). Between the trimmed V and J ends, which lost 6 bases and 1 base, there was a span of 15 bases. Germline V gene sequence: CDR1 KGHSH, CDR2 LQKENI. The CDR3 is 16 residues long. The CDR3 spells CASSLKAQGNTGELFF. As DNA, the CDR3 is TGTGCCAGCTCCCTCAAGGCACAGGGGAACACCGGGGAGCTGTTTTTT.

The gene calls are TRBV5-1 and TRBJ1-1, with 7 positions matching TRBD1. Trimming removed 2 bases from V and 1 base from J; junction bases left unmatched: 2. The V gene's germline CDR1 is SGHRS and CDR2 YFSETQ. This CDR3 is built from 14 residues. The CDR3 spells CASSFEGANTEAFF. CDR3 bases: TGCGCCAGCAGCTTCGAGGGGGCGAACACTGAAGCTTTCTTT.

The chain combines TRBV4-3 with TRBJ2-3, with D perhaps matching TRBD1 or TRBD2 (5 bases each). V was trimmed by 0 bases and J by 2 bases, leaving 9 bases between them. Germline-derived CDR1 and CDR2 are LGHNA and YSLEER. This CDR3 is 15 amino acids long. The CDR3 reads CASSQDSGTTDTQYF. DNA of the CDR3: TGCGCCAGCAGCCAAGATTCGGGGACCACAGATACGCAGTATTTT.

V gene TRBV29-1 combines with J gene TRBJ2-1; TRBD1 agrees at 8 bases. Trimming cost V 6 bases and J 9 bases; bases outside gene matches: 16. Germline CDR1 and CDR2: SQVTM and ANQGSEA. This CDR3 spans 15 amino acids. In DNA form, the CDR3 reads TGCAGCGTCGGAGTGACAGGGGCCGCCACAAGTGAGCAGTTCTTC. It yields the protein CSVGVTGAATSEQFF.

V is TRBV24-1 and J is TRBJ1-2; the D is unclear. Germline loops: CDR1 KGHDR, CDR2 SFDVKD. The CDR3 is made up of 12 amino acids. Trimming pared 4 bases from V and 8 bases from J, leaving 10 bases between. The CDR3 loop is CATSDPVRGYTF. In DNA, the CDR3 is TGTGCCACCAGTGACCCCGTGAGGGGCTACACCTTC.

There are a few counts of this clonotype. The chain recombines TRBV4-1 with TRBJ1-2, with D possibly TRBD1 on 5 matching bases. V lost 4 bases, J lost 0 bases, and 18 bases lay in between. The germline CDR1 and CDR2 sequences are MGHRA and YSYEKL. This CDR3 is built from 17 residues. Here the CDR3 reads CASSLSKGGTSNYGYTF. For the CDR3, the DNA is TGCGCCAGCAGCCTCAGCAAGGGAGGGACGTCTAACTATGGCTACACCTTC.

This clonotype was detected only a few times. CDR3 amino acids: CASSLQGLGETQYF. CDR3 sequence (DNA): TGTGCCAGCAGCTTACAGGGTCTCGGAGAGACCCAGTACTTC. This rearrangement joins TRBV7-3 to TRBJ2-5; perhaps TRBD1 as D (5 bases). Germline V gene lookup returns CDR1 SGHTA and CDR2 FQGTGA. The CDR3 has 14 residues. V was pared by 2 bases and J by 4 bases, with 11 bases between.

This clonotype was counted between two and nine times. The V and J genes are TRBV10-3 and TRBJ2-3; 9 positions agree with TRBD1. Germline CDR1 and CDR2: ENHRY and SYGVKD. The CDR3 is made up of 18 amino acids. V lost 6 bases, J lost 0 bases, and 13 bases stayed unmatched. The CDR3 DNA follows: TGTGCCATCAGATCGGGACAGGGCGCCTCCGCCAGCACAGATACGCAGTATTTT. This translates into CAIRSGQGASASTDTQYF.